This T cell receptor beta chain was sequenced in a study of T cells in Graves' hyperthyroidism and ophthalmopathy. What was amplified from RNA transcripts were TCR beta CDR3 regions. The HTBI primer set drove a first-round RT-PCR of the TCR CDR3. TCRdb fed the multiplex PCR reads into MiXCR, producing one record per CDR3 protein. Here the sample spans roughly 420,000 distinct CDR3 sequences, roughly 15% being singletons. This clonotype was observed many times. The germline gives CDR1 MGHRA, CDR2 YSYEKL. This CDR3 comprises 14 residues. V was cut by 2 bases and J by 0 bases, with 7 bases left in between.

The receptor's source is a young woman with Graves' hyperthyroidism. Sequencing was performed on blood. The chain combines TRBV4-1 with TRBJ1-2; D unclear. The DNA of the CDR3 is TGCGCCAGCAGCCAAACATTGGCTAACTATGGCTACACCTTC. Residues: CASSQTLANYGYTF.